Shown below are 24 T cell receptor beta chains from a single sample sequenced in a study of post-analysis software for immune sequencing data. The antigens for these receptors are not known. Overall study findings and caveats: Controls showed lower frequencies than patients for roughly five TRBV segments, and TRBV5-6, TRBV5-1 and TRBV20-1 were among these.

The TCR beta cDNA libraries contained unique molecular identifiers. One entry per CDR3 protein results from TCRdb running MiXCR on the PCR reads. The table has hundreds of thousands of distinct CDR3 sequences, approximately 30% seen once; the top ten hold roughly 0.57%. The specimen sequenced was blood. The receptors derive from a girl between 10 and 17 years old with multiple sclerosis.

In the case of this clonotype: At one end, the junction sequence differs from germline, possibly due to a read error. The chain employs TRBV7-2 and TRBJ2-3; D may correspond to TRBD1 or TRBD2 (5 bases each). This CDR3 is 15 amino acids long. CDR1 SGHTA and CDR2 FQGNSA come from the germline V gene. The chain's CDR3 is CASSLGLGVGDTQYF. Written as DNA, the CDR3 is TGTGCCAGCAGCTTAGGGCTAGGGGTGGGAGATACTCAGTATTTT.

This clonotype was seen only a few times. The chain links TRBV20-1 to TRBJ2-4, with D possibly TRBD2 on 6 matching bases. With the DNA end fitting TRBJ2-7 better, the J assignment may be wrong. Germline V gene sequence: CDR1 DFQATT, CDR2 SNEGSKA (reference sequence). This CDR3 is 12 amino acids long. The CDR3 spells CSATPAAGEQYF. Here the CDR3 DNA reads TGCAGTGCTACCCCCGCAGCGGGCGAGCAGTACTTC.

This clonotype has more than one count but fewer than ten. The chain links TRBV7-2 to TRBJ2-5; D is possibly TRBD1 (6 bases). The germline V gene has CDR1 SGHTA and CDR2 FQGNSA. V lost 5 bases to trimming and J lost 0 bases, with 19 bases between them. This CDR3 is built from 17 residues. The CDR3 DNA reads as TGTGCCAGCAGCCCCGGGACACAAGGGTGGTACCAAGAGACCCAGTACTTC. It is translated as CASSPGTQGWYQETQYF.

The V call is TRBV20-1, the J call TRBJ2-1, with D possibly being TRBD2 (6 bases). V was cut by 5 bases and J by 0 bases, with 17 bases left in between. The CDR3 is 16 amino acids. The germline V gene encodes CDR1 DFQATT and CDR2 SNEGSKA (reference sequence). The CDR3 region is CSAPPAGPFSYNEQFF. In nucleotides, the CDR3 is TGCAGTGCTCCCCCCGCGGGACCTTTCTCCTACAATGAGCAGTTCTTC.

This clonotype was found a few times. CDR3 in DNA: TGTGCCAGCAGGACCGGGCCTTCTAATGAAAAACTGTTTTTT. This translates into CASRTGPSNEKLFF. The rearrangement uses TRBV6-5 and TRBJ1-4; D is uncertain. The germline V gene has CDR1 MNHEY and CDR2 SVGAGI. V lost 6 bases and J 3 bases, leaving 11 bases between the germline ends. The CDR3 is made up of 14 amino acids.

This clonotype was counted at least ten times. V usage is TRBV29-1 and J usage is TRBJ2-7; a possible D gene is TRBD2 (6 bases). The CDR3 length is 12 residues. V was trimmed by 7 bases and J by 7 bases, leaving 17 bases between them. Germline CDR1 reads SQVTM; CDR2 reads ANQGSEA. In DNA form, the CDR3 reads TGCAGCGCCGCGACTAGTATGGGAGAGCAGTACTTC. Translation gives CSAATSMGEQYF.

This chain joins TRBV20-1 and TRBJ2-3, with 9 bases identical to TRBD2. The CDR3 length is 13 residues. CDR1 is DFQATT, CDR2 SNEGSKA, per germline (reference sequence). V was clipped by 6 bases and J by 4 bases; unmatched bases: 5. The CDR3 loop is CSAHSGSADTQYF. The CDR3 coding sequence is TGCAGTGCACATAGCGGGAGCGCAGATACGCAGTATTTT.

This clonotype occurred a few times. The chain carries TRBV6-1 and TRBJ2-1; 8 bases match TRBD2. The CDR3 spans 18 residues. With 6 bases clipped from V and 6 bases from J, the junction kept 19 bases outside the gene matches. Looked up from germline, CDR1 is MNHNS and CDR2 is SASEGT. This CDR3 is CASSTPTSGPHLGNEQFF. The DNA for the CDR3 is TGTGCCAGCAGCACACCCACTAGCGGACCCCACCTGGGCAATGAGCAGTTCTTC.

The chain has TRBV7-9 and TRBJ2-7, with 7 bases identical to TRBD1. Germline CDR1 is SEHNR and CDR2 is FQNEAQ (reference sequence). The CDR3 loop spans 13 amino acids. Germline trimming cut 5 bases from V and 6 bases from J; bases unmatched to any gene: 7. The CDR3 loop is CASSPGQASEQYF. The CDR3 coding sequence is TGTGCCAGCAGCCCCGGACAGGCCTCCGAGCAGTACTTC.

The CDR3 bases are TGTGCCAGCAGTGGAGACAGGGGTGGTGACGAGCAGTACTTC. Translating it yields CASSGDRGGDEQYF. This chain links TRBV28 with TRBJ2-7, with 8 bases lining up with TRBD1. CDR1 MDHEN and CDR2 SYDVKM come from the germline V gene. The CDR3 runs to 14 residues. J lost 5 bases, V lost 5 bases, and 8 bases had no gene match.

This chain links TRBV29-1 with TRBJ2-3, with D hard to call. This CDR3 contains 12 residues. In germline, CDR1 is SQVTM, CDR2 ANQGSEA. Trimming removed 7 bases at V and 6 bases at J, with 14 bases between. CDR3 region: CSAATDRDTQYF. The DNA for the CDR3 is TGCAGCGCTGCCACGGATAGGGATACGCAGTATTTT.

This clonotype was counted a few times. This chain's CDR3 is CASSKSPGQGYEQYF. The CDR3 region has the DNA TGTGCCAGCAGCAAAAGTCCAGGGCAGGGCTACGAGCAGTACTTC. V gene TRBV7-2 combines with J gene TRBJ2-7; tentatively, D is TRBD1 (5 bases). V lost 5 bases, J lost 3 bases, and 17 bases lay in between. This CDR3 has 15 amino acids. CDR1 SGHTA and CDR2 FQGNSA come from the germline V gene.

This chain joins TRBV6-6 and TRBJ2-2; tentative D call: TRBD1 (5 bases). The CDR3 is 14 amino acids. The V end lost 2 bases, the J end lost 5 bases, and 9 bases lay between the germline ends. The germline V gene has CDR1 MNHNY and CDR2 SVGAGI (reference sequence). CDR3 in amino acids: CASSYRAGTGELFF. CDR3 in DNA: TGTGCCAGCAGTTACAGGGCAGGGACCGGGGAGCTGTTTTTT.

This clonotype was found a few times. The V and J genes are TRBV6-5 and TRBJ1-4; 8 bases agree with TRBD1. Trimming cost V 0 bases and J 5 bases; bases outside gene matches: 5. CDR3 length: 16 residues. CDR1 and CDR2 from the germline V gene are MNHEY and SVGAGI. CDR3 region: CASSYSWDRLNEKLFF. CDR3 coding DNA: TGTGCCAGCAGTTACTCTTGGGACAGGCTAAATGAAAAACTGTTTTTT.

This clonotype appeared many times. The J gene is TRBJ2-5, the V gene TRBV7-2; D not resolved. V was pared by 7 bases and J by 5 bases, with 17 bases between. This CDR3 has 14 residues. Per the germline V gene, CDR1 is SGHTA and CDR2 is FQGNSA. CDR3 protein: CASKSAYLVETQYF. The CDR3 coding sequence is TGTGCCAGCAAGTCGGCATACCTTGTTGAGACCCAGTACTTC.

V is TRBV9 and J is TRBJ2-5, with 8 bases identical to TRBD2. The J call may not be correct, given that the DNA end is closer to TRBJ2-7. Germline V gene sequence: CDR1 SGDLS, CDR2 YYNGEE. The CDR3 length is 15 residues. The CDR3, as DNA: TGTGCCAGCAGCCCCCGGGGGCGGGAGGTCGGCGAGCAGTACTTC. Translation gives CASSPRGREVGEQYF.

This clonotype was detected ten times or more. The chain combines TRBV7-2 with TRBJ2-7, with D tentatively TRBD2 (6 bases). V was clipped by 1 base and J by 2 bases, with 12 bases between them. Germline V CDR1 and CDR2: SGHTA, FQGNSA. This CDR3 region has 15 residues. The CDR3 here is CASSLGPGRTYEQYF. Written as DNA, the CDR3 is TGTGCCAGCAGCTTAGGCCCAGGGAGGACCTACGAGCAGTACTTC.

The rearrangement uses TRBV20-1 and TRBJ1-2, with TRBD1 matching 8 bases. Per germline, CDR1 DFQATT and CDR2 SNEGSKA (reference sequence). The V gene end was trimmed by 3 bases and the J gene end by 7 bases; junction bases not matched to a gene: 7. CDR3 size: 13 residues. Written as DNA, the CDR3 is TGCAGTGCTAGCACGGACAGGGTTGTTGGCTACACCTTC. Its translation is CSASTDRVVGYTF.

The chain recombines TRBV4-3 with TRBJ2-7; a weak D match, TRBD2 (5 bases). Germline CDR1 is LGHNA and CDR2 is YSLEER. The CDR3 covers 15 residues. V gave up 0 bases and J gave up 6 bases, with 15 bases separating them. CDR3 in DNA: TGCGCCAGCAGCCAAGATCGACACCCGGGGTTCGAGCAGTACTTC. Translated: CASSQDRHPGFEQYF.

The V and J genes are TRBV3-1 and TRBJ1-2; D is ambiguous. The CDR3 is 14 residues long. V shed 4 bases and J shed 8 bases, with 17 bases lying between them. Germline CDR1 and CDR2: LGHDT and YNNKEL (reference sequence). CDR3 loop: CASSLGPRRGGYTF. The DNA of the CDR3 is TGTGCCAGCAGCCTAGGACCCCGAAGAGGCGGCTACACCTTC.

This clonotype was found many times. The chain joins TRBV6-5 to TRBJ2-3; D gene uncertain. Trimming pared 6 bases from V and 2 bases from J, leaving 6 bases between. The germline gives CDR1 MNHEY, CDR2 SVGAGI. There are 12 residues in the CDR3. CDR3 bases: TGTGCCAGCAGCTCCATCACAGATACGCAGTATTTT. Its protein is CASSSITDTQYF.

J is TRBJ1-5 and V is TRBV12-3 or TRBV12-4; D remains unclear. V was pared by 0 bases and J by 6 bases, with 12 bases between. The CDR3 loop spans 15 amino acids. For the CDR3, the DNA is TGTGCCAGCAGTTTAGCCGGAGGGAATGGTCAGCCCCAGCATTTT. It is translated as CASSLAGGNGQPQHF.

This clonotype was seen more than once but under ten times. The V and J genes are TRBV6-6 and TRBJ1-3; D not certain. This CDR3 is built from 17 residues. The V and J ends lost 6 bases and 0 bases respectively, with 18 bases between them. The germline V gene encodes CDR1 MNHNY and CDR2 SVGAGI (reference sequence). Here the CDR3 DNA reads TGTGCCAGCAGCCCCCAGTTCAGCCTTAACTCTGGAAACACCATATATTTT. It yields the protein CASSPQFSLNSGNTIYF.

This clonotype was observed a few times. The chain employs TRBV18 and TRBJ1-1; no clear D gene. V gave up 2 bases and J gave up 8 bases, with 6 bases separating them. This CDR3 is built from 11 residues. The germline gives CDR1 KGHSH, CDR2 LQKENI. CDR3 residues: CASSPSQEAFF. The DNA of the CDR3 is TGTGCCAGCTCACCATCTCAGGAAGCTTTCTTT.